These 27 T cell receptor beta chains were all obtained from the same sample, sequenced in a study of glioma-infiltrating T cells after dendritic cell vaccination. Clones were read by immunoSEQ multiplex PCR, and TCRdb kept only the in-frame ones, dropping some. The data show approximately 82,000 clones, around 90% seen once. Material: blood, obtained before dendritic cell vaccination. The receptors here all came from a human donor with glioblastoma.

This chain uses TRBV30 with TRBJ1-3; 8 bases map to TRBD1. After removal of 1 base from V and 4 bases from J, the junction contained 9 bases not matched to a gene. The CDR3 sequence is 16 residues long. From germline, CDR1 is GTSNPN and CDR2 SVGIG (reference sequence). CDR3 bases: TGTGCCTGGAGTGCTGGTGGACAGGGTTACGGAAACACCATATATTTT. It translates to CAWSAGGQGYGNTIYF.

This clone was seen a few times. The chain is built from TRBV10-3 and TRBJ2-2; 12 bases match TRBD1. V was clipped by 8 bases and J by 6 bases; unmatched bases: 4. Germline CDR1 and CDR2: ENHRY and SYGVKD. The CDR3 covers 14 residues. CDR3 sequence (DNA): TGTGCCATCTCGGGACAGGGGGCCTCCGGGGAGCTGTTTTTT. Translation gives CAISGQGASGELFF.

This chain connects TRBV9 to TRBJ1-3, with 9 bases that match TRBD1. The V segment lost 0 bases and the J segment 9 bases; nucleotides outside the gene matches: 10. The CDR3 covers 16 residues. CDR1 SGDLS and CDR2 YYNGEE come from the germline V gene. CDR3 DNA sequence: TGTGCCAGCAGCGTAGGGCCCTCCGGGACAGGGACCACCATATATTTT. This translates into CASSVGPSGTGTTIYF. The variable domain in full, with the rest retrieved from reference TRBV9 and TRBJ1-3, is DSGVTQTPKHLITATGQRVTLRCSPRSGDLSVYWYQQSLDQGLQFLIQYYNGEERAKGNILERFSAQQFPDLHSELNLSSLELGDSALYFCASSVGPSGTGTTIYFGEGSWLTVV.

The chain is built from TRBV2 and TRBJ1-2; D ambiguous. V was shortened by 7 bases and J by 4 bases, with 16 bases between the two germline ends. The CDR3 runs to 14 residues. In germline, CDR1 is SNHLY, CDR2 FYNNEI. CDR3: CASTPDGGSYGYTF. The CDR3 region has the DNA TGTGCCAGCACCCCGGACGGAGGGAGCTATGGCTACACCTTC.

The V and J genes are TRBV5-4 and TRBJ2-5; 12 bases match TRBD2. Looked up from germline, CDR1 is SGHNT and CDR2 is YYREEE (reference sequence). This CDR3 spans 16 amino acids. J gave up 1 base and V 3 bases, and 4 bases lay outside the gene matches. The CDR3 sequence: CASSSSSGRAQETQYF. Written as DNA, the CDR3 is TGTGCCAGCAGCTCTTCTAGCGGGAGGGCCCAAGAGACCCAGTACTTC.

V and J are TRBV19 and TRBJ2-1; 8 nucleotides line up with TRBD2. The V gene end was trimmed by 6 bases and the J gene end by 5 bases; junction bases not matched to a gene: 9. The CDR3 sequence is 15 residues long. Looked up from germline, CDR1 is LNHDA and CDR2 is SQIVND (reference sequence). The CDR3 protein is CASSQAGANDNEQFF. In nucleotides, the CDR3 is TGTGCCAGTAGCCAAGCGGGAGCTAACGACAATGAGCAGTTCTTC. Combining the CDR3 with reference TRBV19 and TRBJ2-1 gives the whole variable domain DGGITQSPKYLFRKEGQNVTLSCEQNLNHDAMYWYRQDPGQGLRLIYYSQIVNDFQKGDIAEGYSVSREKKESFPLTVTSAQKNPTAFYLCASSQAGANDNEQFFGPGTRLTVL.

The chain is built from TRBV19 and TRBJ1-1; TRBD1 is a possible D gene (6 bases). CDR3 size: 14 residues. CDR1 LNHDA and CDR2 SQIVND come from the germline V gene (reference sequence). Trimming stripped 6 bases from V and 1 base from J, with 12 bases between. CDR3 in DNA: TGTGCCAGTAGCGCAGGGGTACGGAACACTGAAGCTTTCTTT. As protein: CASSAGVRNTEAFF.

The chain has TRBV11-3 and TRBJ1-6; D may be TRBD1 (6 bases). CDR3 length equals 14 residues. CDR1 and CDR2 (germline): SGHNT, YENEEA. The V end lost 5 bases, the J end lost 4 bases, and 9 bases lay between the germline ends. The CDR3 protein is CASSQDSYNSPLHF. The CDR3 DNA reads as TGTGCCAGCAGCCAGGACAGTTATAATTCACCCCTCCACTTT.

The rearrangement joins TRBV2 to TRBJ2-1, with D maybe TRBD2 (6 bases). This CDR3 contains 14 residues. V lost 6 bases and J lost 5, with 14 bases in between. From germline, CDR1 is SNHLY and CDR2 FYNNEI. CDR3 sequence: CASRGDWINNEQFF. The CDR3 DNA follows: TGTGCCAGCAGGGGGGACTGGATCAACAATGAGCAGTTCTTC.

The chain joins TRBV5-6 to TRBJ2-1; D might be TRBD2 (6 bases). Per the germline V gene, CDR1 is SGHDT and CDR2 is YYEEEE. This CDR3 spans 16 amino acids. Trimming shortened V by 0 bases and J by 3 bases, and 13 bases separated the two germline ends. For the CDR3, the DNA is TGTGCCAGCAGCTTGGATCGGGGGAATTACTACAATGAGCAGTTCTTC. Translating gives CASSLDRGNYYNEQFF.

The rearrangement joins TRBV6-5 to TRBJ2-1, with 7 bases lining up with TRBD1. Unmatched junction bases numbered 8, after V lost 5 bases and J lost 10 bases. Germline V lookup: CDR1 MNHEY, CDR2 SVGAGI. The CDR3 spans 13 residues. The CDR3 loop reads CASSGQGVGEQFF. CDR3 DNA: TGTGCCAGCAGTGGCCAGGGGGTTGGCGAGCAGTTCTTC.

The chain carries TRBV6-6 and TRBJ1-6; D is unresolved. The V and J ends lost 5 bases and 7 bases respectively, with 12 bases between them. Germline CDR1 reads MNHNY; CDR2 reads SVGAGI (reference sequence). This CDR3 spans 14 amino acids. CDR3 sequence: CASSPTAENSPLHF. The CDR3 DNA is TGTGCCAGCAGTCCTACAGCAGAAAATTCACCCCTCCACTTT.

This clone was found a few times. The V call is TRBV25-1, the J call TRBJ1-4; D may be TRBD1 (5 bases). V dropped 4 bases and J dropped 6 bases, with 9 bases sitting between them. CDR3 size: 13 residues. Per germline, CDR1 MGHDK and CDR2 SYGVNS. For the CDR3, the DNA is TGTGCCAGCAGTGGCAGGGCTTATGAAAAACTGTTTTTT. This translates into CASSGRAYEKLFF.

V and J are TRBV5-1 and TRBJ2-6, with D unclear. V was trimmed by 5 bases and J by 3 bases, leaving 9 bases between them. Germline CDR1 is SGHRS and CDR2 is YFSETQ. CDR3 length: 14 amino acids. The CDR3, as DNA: TGCGCCAGCAGGGTCTCAGATGGGGCCAACGTCCTGACTTTC. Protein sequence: CASRVSDGANVLTF.

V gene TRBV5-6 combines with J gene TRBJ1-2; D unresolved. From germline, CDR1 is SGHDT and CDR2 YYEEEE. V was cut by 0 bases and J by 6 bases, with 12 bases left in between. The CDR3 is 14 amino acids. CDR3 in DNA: TGTGCCAGCAGCTTGGGACCAGGTCGCGATGGCTACACCTTC. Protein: CASSLGPGRDGYTF.

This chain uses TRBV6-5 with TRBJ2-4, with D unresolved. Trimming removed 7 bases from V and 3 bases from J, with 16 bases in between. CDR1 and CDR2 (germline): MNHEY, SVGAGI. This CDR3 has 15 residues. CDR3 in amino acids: CASTRGPEDKNIQYF. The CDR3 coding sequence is TGTGCCAGCACGCGAGGCCCCGAAGACAAAAACATTCAGTACTTC.

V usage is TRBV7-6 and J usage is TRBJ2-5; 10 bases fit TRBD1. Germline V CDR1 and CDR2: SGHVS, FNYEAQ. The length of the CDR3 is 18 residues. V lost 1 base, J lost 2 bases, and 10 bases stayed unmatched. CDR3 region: CASSLGPGGDRGQETQYF. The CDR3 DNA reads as TGTGCCAGCAGCTTAGGACCGGGGGGGGACAGGGGTCAAGAGACCCAGTACTTC. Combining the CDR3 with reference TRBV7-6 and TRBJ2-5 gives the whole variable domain GAGVSQSPRYKVTKRGQDVALRCDPISGHVSLYWYRQALGQGPEFLTYFNYEAQQDKSGLPNDRFSAERPEGSISTLTIQRTEQRDSAMYRCASSLGPGGDRGQETQYFGPGTRLLVL.

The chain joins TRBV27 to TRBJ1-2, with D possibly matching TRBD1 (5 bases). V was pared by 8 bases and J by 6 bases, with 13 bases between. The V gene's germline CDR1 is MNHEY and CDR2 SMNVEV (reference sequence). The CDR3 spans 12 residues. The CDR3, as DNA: TGTGCCAGCGCTCAGGGAAGGGATGGCTACACCTTC. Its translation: CASAQGRDGYTF.

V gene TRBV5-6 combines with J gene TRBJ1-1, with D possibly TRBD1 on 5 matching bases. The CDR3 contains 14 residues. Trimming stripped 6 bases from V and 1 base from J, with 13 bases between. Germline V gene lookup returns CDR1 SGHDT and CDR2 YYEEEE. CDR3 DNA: TGTGCCAGCACGGTCGTGGGGCCGAACACTGAAGCTTTCTTT. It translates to CASTVVGPNTEAFF.

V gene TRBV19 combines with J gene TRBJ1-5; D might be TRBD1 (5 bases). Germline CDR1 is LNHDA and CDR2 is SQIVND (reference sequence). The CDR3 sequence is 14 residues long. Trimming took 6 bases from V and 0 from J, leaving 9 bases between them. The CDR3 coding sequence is TGTGCCAGTAGGAGACAGAATAGCAATCAGCCCCAGCATTTT. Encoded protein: CASRRQNSNQPQHF.

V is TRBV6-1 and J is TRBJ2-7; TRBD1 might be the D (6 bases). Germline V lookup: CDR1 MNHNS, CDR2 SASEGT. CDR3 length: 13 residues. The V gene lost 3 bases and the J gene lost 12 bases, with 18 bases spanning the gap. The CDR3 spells CASSEVQGLGAYF. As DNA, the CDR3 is TGTGCCAGCAGTGAGGTACAGGGCCTTGGAGCGTACTTC.

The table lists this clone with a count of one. CDR3 sequence: CASSFQGGLSSYNEQFF. The CDR3 DNA sequence: TGTGCCAGCAGTTTCCAGGGGGGACTCAGCTCCTACAATGAGCAGTTCTTC. The V gene is TRBV27, the J gene TRBJ2-1; possible D gene TRBD1, 7 bases. CDR1 is MNHEY, CDR2 SMNVEV, per germline (reference sequence). V was trimmed by 3 bases and J by 0 bases, leaving 15 bases between them. This CDR3 is built from 17 residues.

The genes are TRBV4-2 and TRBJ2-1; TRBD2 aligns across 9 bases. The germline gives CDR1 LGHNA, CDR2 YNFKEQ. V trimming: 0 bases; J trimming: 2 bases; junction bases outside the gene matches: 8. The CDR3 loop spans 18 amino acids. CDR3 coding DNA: TGTGCCAGCAGCCAAGATCTTGTGGGACTAGCCACCTACAATGAGCAGTTCTTC. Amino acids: CASSQDLVGLATYNEQFF.

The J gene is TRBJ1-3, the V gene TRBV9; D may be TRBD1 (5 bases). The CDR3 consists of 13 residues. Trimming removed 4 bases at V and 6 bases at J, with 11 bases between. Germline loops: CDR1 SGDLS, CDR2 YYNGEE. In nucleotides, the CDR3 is TGTGCCAGCAGCCCACCCAGGGAAAACACCATATATTTT. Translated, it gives CASSPPRENTIYF.

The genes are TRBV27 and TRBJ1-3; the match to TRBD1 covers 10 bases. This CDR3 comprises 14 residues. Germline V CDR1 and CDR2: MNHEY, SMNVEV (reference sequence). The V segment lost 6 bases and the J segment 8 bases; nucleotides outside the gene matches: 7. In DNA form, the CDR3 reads TGTGCCAGCAGGATGGGGACAGGGGCGGACACCATATATTTT. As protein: CASRMGTGADTIYF.

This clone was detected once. The CDR3: CASSQDRRITDTQYF. The CDR3 region has the DNA TGTGCCAGCAGCCAGGACAGGAGGATCACAGATACGCAGTATTTT. The chain uses TRBV4-2 and TRBJ2-3; 7 nucleotides line up with TRBD1. J gave up 2 bases and V 3 bases, and 5 bases lay outside the gene matches. Germline V CDR1 and CDR2: LGHNA, YNFKEQ. There are 15 residues in the CDR3.

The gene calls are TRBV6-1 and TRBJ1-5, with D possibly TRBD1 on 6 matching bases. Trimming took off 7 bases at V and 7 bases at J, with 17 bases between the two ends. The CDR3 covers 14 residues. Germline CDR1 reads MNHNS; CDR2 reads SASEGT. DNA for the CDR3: TGTGCCAGCACCTGGGGGGGGCCGGACCAGCCCCAGCATTTT. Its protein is CASTWGGPDQPQHF.